A single sample is the source of the 2 T cell receptor beta chains below, sequenced in a study of T cells in Graves' hyperthyroidism and ophthalmopathy. Amplified TCR beta CDR3 regions derived from RNA transcripts. A set of HTBI primers served as the primers for a first-round RT-PCR of the TCR CDR3. TCRdb recomputed calls from the multiplex PCR reads with MiXCR, one row per CDR3 protein. The repertoire holds roughly 380,000 distinct CDR3 sequences, about 15% seen once, with approximately 9.9% in the top ten. Sequences were obtained from blood. The receptors shown here come from an older woman with Graves' hyperthyroidism.

This clonotype was picked up many times. CDR3: CASSPTIYRGMETQYF. In nucleotides, the CDR3 is TGTGCCAGCAGTCCAACGATTTACAGGGGTATGGAGACCCAGTACTTC. The V and J genes are TRBV6-1 and TRBJ2-5; 7 bases agree with TRBD1. V lost 5 bases and J lost 5; bases outside the gene matches: 14. In germline, CDR1 is MNHNS, CDR2 SASEGT. The length of the CDR3 is 16 residues.

This clonotype was seen many times. This rearrangement joins TRBV18 to TRBJ1-2, with a possible D match to TRBD1 (6 bases). The V end lost 3 bases, the J end lost 4 bases, and 12 bases lay between the germline ends. Germline CDR1 KGHSH, CDR2 LQKENI. The CDR3 contains 14 residues. CDR3 sequence (DNA): TGTGCCAGCTCACCGCCGGGGGCCAGCTATGGCTACACCTTC. Encoded protein: CASSPPGASYGYTF. Together with reference TRBV18 and TRBJ1-2, the CDR3 gives the full variable domain: NAGVMQNPRHLVRRRGQEARLRCSPMKGHSHVYWYRQLPEEGLKFMVYLQKENIIDESGMPKERFSAEFPKEGPSILRIQQVVRGDSAAYFCASSPPGASYGYTFGSGTRLTVV.